This is a list of T cell receptor beta chains from one sample in a study of blood T cell repertoires in COVID-19. The repertoire was sequenced with immunoSEQ multiplex PCR; TCRdb's copy has only in-frame clones and lacks some. The repertoire consists of 100,000 to 150,000 clones, with about 74% occurring once and the leading ten covering roughly 8.6%. The sequencing sample was made of peripheral blood. All receptors come from a human donor in a cohort sampled during active COVID-19. Each CDR3 is given with its conserved first and last residue. D genes are given only for firm matches. Size values are once, few and many counts, or a class for expanded clones, and some rows have none.

len: 17; d_gene: TRBD2; j_gene: TRBJ2-7; v_gene: TRBV7-2; abundance: -; CDR3nt: TGTGCCAGCAGCTTAGGGTTAGCGGGAGGGCTGGAAAAAAAGCAGTACTTC; CDR3aa: CASSLGLAGGLEKKQYF
len: 12; d_gene: -; j_gene: TRBJ1-6; v_gene: TRBV12-3/TRBV12-4; abundance: once; CDR3nt: TGTGCCAGCAGTCTCCATAATTCACCCCTCCACTTT; CDR3aa: CASSLHNSPLHF
len: 14; d_gene: -; j_gene: TRBJ1-2; v_gene: TRBV28; abundance: -; CDR3nt: TGTGCCAGCAGCCCTCAGGGAAATAACTATGGCTACACCTTC; CDR3aa: CASSPQGNNYGYTF
len: 15; d_gene: -; j_gene: TRBJ2-7; v_gene: TRBV6-4; abundance: few; CDR3nt: TGTGCCAGCAGTCCAGGAGGAGCGGCACCCTACGAGCAGTACTTC; CDR3aa: CASSPGGAAPYEQYF
len: 16; d_gene: -; j_gene: TRBJ2-7; v_gene: TRBV4-1; abundance: -; CDR3nt: TGCGCCAGCAGCCAAGATTGGGGCCCTACTAACTACGAGCAGTACTTC; CDR3aa: CASSQDWGPTNYEQYF
len: 14; d_gene: TRBD1; j_gene: TRBJ2-5; v_gene: TRBV10-3; abundance: -; CDR3nt: TGTGCCATCAGTTTGGACAGGGAGAGAGAGACCCAGTACTTC; CDR3aa: CAISLDRERETQYF
len: 15; d_gene: -; j_gene: TRBJ2-7; v_gene: TRBV28; abundance: -; CDR3nt: TGTGCCAGCAGTCAAAGACTAGGGAGCTCCTACGAGCAGTACTTC; CDR3aa: CASSQRLGSSYEQYF
len: 16; d_gene: TRBD1; j_gene: TRBJ1-2; v_gene: TRBV5-6; abundance: few; CDR3nt: TGTGCCAGCAGCTTTGGGGTACAGGGGCAGGACTATGGCTACACCTTC; CDR3aa: CASSFGVQGQDYGYTF
len: 15; d_gene: TRBD2; j_gene: TRBJ2-7; v_gene: TRBV5-5; abundance: -; CDR3nt: TGTGCCAGCAGCTTGTCGGGAGGGCCAGCTAGCGAGCAGTACTTC; CDR3aa: CASSLSGGPASEQYF
len: 15; d_gene: -; j_gene: TRBJ1-1; v_gene: TRBV6-1; abundance: -; CDR3nt: TGTGCCAGCAGTGAAATAAGGGGGATGGGCACTGAAGCTTTCTTT; CDR3aa: CASSEIRGMGTEAFF
len: 12; d_gene: -; j_gene: TRBJ1-4; v_gene: TRBV29-1; abundance: many; CDR3nt: TGCAGCGCGGGAGGCGGCGCCGAAAAACTGTTTTTT; CDR3aa: CSAGGGAEKLFF
len: 14; d_gene: TRBD1; j_gene: TRBJ2-7; v_gene: TRBV5-1; abundance: few; CDR3nt: TGCGCCAGCAGCTTGAGACAGGGCCCCAACGAGCAGTACTTC; CDR3aa: CASSLRQGPNEQYF
len: 15; d_gene: -; j_gene: TRBJ2-7; v_gene: TRBV28; abundance: -; CDR3nt: TGTGCCAGCAGTTTAGGGCCGATGGGCTTCTACGAGCAGTACTTC; CDR3aa: CASSLGPMGFYEQYF
len: 16; d_gene: TRBD1; j_gene: TRBJ2-7; v_gene: TRBV6-6; abundance: few; CDR3nt: TGTGCCAGCAGTCGACAGGGCGGTATCGGCTCCTACGAGCAGTACTTC; CDR3aa: CASSRQGGIGSYEQYF
len: 15; d_gene: -; j_gene: TRBJ2-7; v_gene: TRBV6-1; abundance: -; CDR3nt: TGTGCCAGCAGTGAAGGTGGAGGGATCGCCTACGAGCAGTACTTC; CDR3aa: CASSEGGGIAYEQYF
len: 16; d_gene: TRBD1; j_gene: TRBJ1-6; v_gene: TRBV19; abundance: -; CDR3nt: TGTGCCAGTAGTAGGAGGACAGGCGCCGATAATTCACCCCTCCACTTT; CDR3aa: CASSRRTGADNSPLHF
len: 16; d_gene: TRBD2; j_gene: TRBJ2-1; v_gene: TRBV18; abundance: -; CDR3nt: TGTGCCAGCTCGCAGACTAGCGGGGGGACCTACAATGAGCAGTTCTTC; CDR3aa: CASSQTSGGTYNEQFF
len: 14; d_gene: TRBD2; j_gene: TRBJ2-1; v_gene: TRBV9; abundance: -; CDR3nt: TGTGCCAGCAGCGTAGGCGGGGGGACCAATGAGCAGTTCTTC; CDR3aa: CASSVGGGTNEQFF
len: 15; d_gene: -; j_gene: TRBJ1-1; v_gene: TRBV6-6; abundance: -; CDR3nt: TGTGCCAGCAGTTACGTTAGGGGGGGAGACACTGAAGCTTTCTTT; CDR3aa: CASSYVRGGDTEAFF
len: 14; d_gene: -; j_gene: TRBJ2-6; v_gene: TRBV30; abundance: few; CDR3nt: TGTGCCTGGAGTCCAGGGGCCGGGGCCAACGTCCTGACTTTC; CDR3aa: CAWSPGAGANVLTF
len: 16; d_gene: TRBD1; j_gene: TRBJ2-7; v_gene: TRBV16; abundance: -; CDR3nt: TGTGCCAGCAGCCTCCTGGGAGACAGGGGCTCCTACGAGCAGTACTTC; CDR3aa: CASSLLGDRGSYEQYF
len: 15; d_gene: TRBD2; j_gene: TRBJ2-3; v_gene: TRBV12-5; abundance: -; CDR3nt: TGTGCTAGTGGTTTGGTTCTAGCGGGGGCAGATACGCAGTATTTT; CDR3aa: CASGLVLAGADTQYF
len: 14; d_gene: -; j_gene: TRBJ1-6; v_gene: TRBV27; abundance: few; CDR3nt: TGTGCCAGCAGTCCCAGGGACTATAATTCACCCCTCCACTTT; CDR3aa: CASSPRDYNSPLHF
len: 15; d_gene: -; j_gene: TRBJ1-5; v_gene: TRBV19; abundance: -; CDR3nt: TGTGCCAGTACTCCCAACGGGGGTGGCAATCAGCCCCAGCATTTT; CDR3aa: CASTPNGGGNQPQHF
len: 15; d_gene: TRBD1; j_gene: TRBJ2-6; v_gene: TRBV2; abundance: -; CDR3nt: TGTGCCAGCATGAGGGACAGGGCTGGGGCCAACGTCCTGACTTTC; CDR3aa: CASMRDRAGANVLTF
len: 16; d_gene: TRBD2; j_gene: TRBJ2-7; v_gene: TRBV6-2/TRBV6-3; abundance: -; CDR3nt: TGTGCCAGCAGTTACTCGATGGTAGCGGGAGCGTACGAGCAGTACTTC; CDR3aa: CASSYSMVAGAYEQYF
len: 16; d_gene: TRBD2; j_gene: TRBJ2-1; v_gene: TRBV30; abundance: few; CDR3nt: TGTGCCTGGAGTGTACCCTCGGCGGGAGCTGTTTATGAGCAGTTCTTC; CDR3aa: CAWSVPSAGAVYEQFF
len: 16; d_gene: TRBD2; j_gene: TRBJ2-1; v_gene: TRBV5-4; abundance: few; CDR3nt: TGTGCCAGCAGCTCAGGGACTAGCGGGAGAGGCAATGAGCAGTTCTTC; CDR3aa: CASSSGTSGRGNEQFF
len: 16; d_gene: TRBD1; j_gene: TRBJ1-2; v_gene: TRBV6-2/TRBV6-3; abundance: -; CDR3nt: TGTGCCAGCAGTATTTGGGCAGGGGGCGCCTCCGGTGGCTACACCTTC; CDR3aa: CASSIWAGGASGGYTF
len: 17; d_gene: -; j_gene: TRBJ1-5; v_gene: TRBV21-1; abundance: -; CDR3nt: TGTGCCAGCAGCTCCCGGGGGTCAGGGAGAGGGAATCAGCCCCAGCATTTT; CDR3aa: CASSSRGSGRGNQPQHF
len: 17; d_gene: TRBD2; j_gene: TRBJ2-6; v_gene: TRBV29-1; abundance: -; CDR3nt: TGCAGCGTTGAGACGCTAGCGGAGTACTCTGGGGCCAACGTCCTGACTTTC; CDR3aa: CSVETLAEYSGANVLTF
len: 15; d_gene: TRBD2; j_gene: TRBJ2-7; v_gene: TRBV9; abundance: -; CDR3nt: TGTGCCAGCAGCGTCAACCCGACGGGGGGGGACGAGCAGTACTTC; CDR3aa: CASSVNPTGGDEQYF
len: 16; d_gene: TRBD1; j_gene: TRBJ2-7; v_gene: TRBV30; abundance: -; CDR3nt: TGTGCCTGGAGTGTAAGTTTGGGGACAGGGAACCACGAGCAGTACTTC; CDR3aa: CAWSVSLGTGNHEQYF
len: 13; d_gene: -; j_gene: TRBJ1-1; v_gene: TRBV9; abundance: -; CDR3nt: TGTGCCAGCAGCGTAGCTTCGAACACTGAAGCTTTCTTT; CDR3aa: CASSVASNTEAFF
len: 14; d_gene: -; j_gene: TRBJ2-5; v_gene: TRBV10-2; abundance: -; CDR3nt: TGCGCCAGCAGTCCCCCCAGGGGAGGGGAGACCCAGTACTTC; CDR3aa: CASSPPRGGETQYF
len: 12; d_gene: -; j_gene: TRBJ2-7; v_gene: TRBV18; abundance: few; CDR3nt: TGTGCCAGCTCCCCGGGGGTGTACGAGCAGTACTTC; CDR3aa: CASSPGVYEQYF
len: 16; d_gene: TRBD2; j_gene: TRBJ2-7; v_gene: TRBV4-2; abundance: -; CDR3nt: TGTGCCAGCAGCCAACCGACGGCGGTAGCGGGAAAGGAGCAGTACTTC; CDR3aa: CASSQPTAVAGKEQYF
len: 13; d_gene: -; j_gene: TRBJ2-5; v_gene: TRBV7-3; abundance: -; CDR3nt: TGTGCCAGCAGCTTAACAAGCGGAGAGACCCAGTACTTC; CDR3aa: CASSLTSGETQYF
len: 14; d_gene: -; j_gene: TRBJ2-7; v_gene: TRBV5-1; abundance: -; CDR3nt: TGCGCCAGCAGAATTCCAGGGGAAGGCTACGAGCAGTACTTC; CDR3aa: CASRIPGEGYEQYF
len: 13; d_gene: -; j_gene: TRBJ1-1; v_gene: TRBV6-6; abundance: -; CDR3nt: TGTGCCAGCAGTTTCAAGACAGCTCCTGAAGCTTTCTTT; CDR3aa: CASSFKTAPEAFF
len: 15; d_gene: TRBD2; j_gene: TRBJ2-7; v_gene: TRBV29-1; abundance: -; CDR3nt: TGCAGCGCTATGGGACTAGCGGGTGCCTCCTACGAGCAGTACTTC; CDR3aa: CSAMGLAGASYEQYF
len: 17; d_gene: TRBD1; j_gene: TRBJ2-7; v_gene: TRBV7-9; abundance: -; CDR3nt: TGTGCCAGCAGCTCAACCCAGGGACAGAGATCCTCCTACGAGCAGTACTTC; CDR3aa: CASSSTQGQRSSYEQYF
len: 18; d_gene: TRBD1; j_gene: TRBJ2-7; v_gene: TRBV4-1; abundance: -; CDR3nt: TGCGCCAGCAGCCAAGAGACGGCTGGGTGGGACAGGGGATACGAGCAGTACTTC; CDR3aa: CASSQETAGWDRGYEQYF